A single sample is the source of the 25 T cell receptor beta chains below, sequenced in a study of cytomegalovirus exposure and HLA in healthy donors. Repertoires were generated with immunoSEQ multiplex PCR, while TCRdb's copy carries only in-frame clones and drops some. The sample contains some 270,000 clones, 80% to 90% of which appear only once. Sequenced material: PBMCs. Receptor source: a woman aged 18-30 years in good health and CMV-seronegative.

Here the CDR3 reads CASRTDTAFYGYTF. The CDR3 nucleotides are TGTGCCAGCAGAACAGACACCGCTTTCTATGGCTACACCTTC. The chain carries TRBV25-1 and TRBJ1-2; D is uncertain. Looked up from germline, CDR1 is MGHDK and CDR2 is SYGVNS. V was clipped by 6 bases and J by 4 bases, with 15 bases between them. This CDR3 is built from 14 residues.

This sequence joins TRBV9 and TRBJ2-2; unclear D gene. The CDR3 is 15 residues long. The germline gives CDR1 SGDLS, CDR2 YYNGEE. The V end was cut by 0 bases, the J end by 3 bases, with 9 bases between. CDR3 in amino acids: CASSVESGYTGELFF. In DNA, the CDR3 is TGTGCCAGCAGCGTAGAGTCAGGCTACACCGGGGAGCTGTTTTTT.

The rearrangement joins TRBV7-9 to TRBJ1-2, with D possibly matching TRBD1 (6 bases). In germline, CDR1 is SEHNR, CDR2 FQNEAQ (reference sequence). V was clipped by 7 bases and J by 0 bases, with 15 bases between them. This CDR3 is 15 amino acids long. The CDR3 reads CASIVGQRTNYGYTF. Here the CDR3 DNA reads TGTGCCAGCATCGTCGGACAGCGAACTAACTATGGCTACACCTTC. The complete variable domain, with remaining parts taken from reference TRBV7-9 and TRBJ1-2, reads DTGVSQNPRHKITKRGQNVTFRCDPISEHNRLYWYRQTLGQGPEFLTYFQNEAQLEKSRLLSDRFSAERPKGSFSTLEIQRTEQGDSAMYLCASIVGQRTNYGYTFGSGTRLTVV.

The chain combines TRBV5-6 with TRBJ2-5; D remains unclear. Germline V gene data show CDR1 as SGHDT and CDR2 as YYEEEE. The CDR3 consists of 15 residues. V lost 4 bases and J 0 bases, leaving 13 bases between the germline ends. The CDR3 sequence: CASSPTLRHQETQYF. The DNA for the CDR3 is TGTGCCAGCAGCCCAACCCTACGTCACCAAGAGACCCAGTACTTC.

V and J are TRBV10-3 and TRBJ2-7; 14 bases line up with TRBD2. The J segment lost 0 bases and the V segment lost 6 bases, leaving 4 bases of the junction unmatched. The CDR3 totals 16 residues. Per the germline V gene, CDR1 is ENHRY and CDR2 is SYGVKD. This CDR3 is CAISPGLAGGSYEQYF. The CDR3 DNA sequence: TGTGCCATCAGCCCCGGACTAGCGGGGGGCTCCTACGAGCAGTACTTC.

The chain links TRBV30 to TRBJ1-5; D unresolved. Germline CDR1 reads GTSNPN; CDR2 reads SVGIG (reference sequence). Trimming pared 3 bases from V and 2 bases from J, leaving 11 bases between. The CDR3 has 14 residues. This CDR3 is CAWSAPEGNQPQHF. CDR3 nucleotides: TGTGCCTGGAGCGCCCCGGAGGGCAATCAGCCCCAGCATTTT.

This chain uses TRBV11-3 with TRBJ2-5, with D tentatively TRBD1 (6 bases). Germline CDR1 SGHNT, CDR2 YENEEA. V shed 7 bases and J shed 6 bases, with 15 bases lying between them. The CDR3 loop spans 13 amino acids. CDR3 coding DNA: TGTGCCAGCACCAAAGGGGGTGTGCAGACCCAGTACTTC. Translation: CASTKGGVQTQYF.

The rearrangement uses TRBV7-9 and TRBJ2-3; D perhaps matches TRBD2 (6 bases). Germline lookup yields CDR1 SEHNR and CDR2 FQNEAQ (reference sequence). The V gene lost 7 bases and the J gene lost 5 bases, with 16 bases spanning the gap. This CDR3 has 14 amino acids. The CDR3: CASIFAGSGDTQYF. For the CDR3, the DNA is TGTGCCAGCATTTTTGCGGGGTCCGGAGATACGCAGTATTTT.

The gene calls are TRBV6-6 and TRBJ2-2; tentatively, D is TRBD2 (6 bases). Trimming left V 2 bases short and J 5 bases short, with 9 bases between. CDR3 length: 14 residues. Germline V gene sequence: CDR1 MNHNY, CDR2 SVGAGI (reference sequence). The CDR3 sequence is CASSYDGGTGELFF. CDR3 DNA sequence: TGTGCCAGCAGTTACGACGGAGGGACCGGGGAGCTGTTTTTT.

The rearrangement links TRBV11-1 to TRBJ2-7; 8 bases line up with TRBD2. Germline CDR1 and CDR2: SGHAT and FQDESV (reference sequence). The CDR3 runs 14 residues. V dropped 2 bases and J dropped 2; count of bases not matched to a gene: 2. The CDR3 DNA sequence: TGTGCCAGCAGCTTACAGCGGGGGACCTACGAGCAGTACTTC. This codes for CASSLQRGTYEQYF.

The chain joins TRBV27 to TRBJ1-5; D not certain. Germline CDR1 MNHEY, CDR2 SMNVEV (reference sequence). The CDR3 totals 14 residues. Trimming took off 7 bases at V and 6 bases at J, with 16 bases between the two ends. The CDR3 spells CASTSRDFSQPQHF. The CDR3 nucleotides read TGTGCCAGCACCTCCCGGGATTTCAGTCAGCCCCAGCATTTT.

The chain employs TRBV30 and TRBJ1-2; tentative D call: TRBD1 (6 bases). This CDR3 comprises 18 residues. Per the germline V gene, CDR1 is GTSNPN and CDR2 is SVGIG (reference sequence). V dropped 3 bases and J dropped 4 bases, with 27 bases sitting between them. This chain's CDR3 is CAWSAISTGPWGLYGYTF. The CDR3 DNA is TGTGCCTGGAGCGCAATTTCAACCGGGCCTTGGGGGCTCTATGGCTACACCTTC.

The chain has TRBV6-5 and TRBJ1-6; 10 bases are a match to TRBD1. With 8 bases clipped from V and 9 bases from J, the junction kept 4 bases outside the gene matches. Per the germline V gene, CDR1 is MNHEY and CDR2 is SVGAGI. The CDR3 loop spans 13 amino acids. CDR3 residues: CASGDRGRSPLHF. The CDR3 nucleotides are TGTGCCAGCGGAGACAGGGGGCGTTCACCCCTCCACTTT.

CDR3 DNA sequence: TGCGCCAGCAGCACCGGTGGATTCGGGTCGGAGGGCTACACCTTC. This gives the protein CASSTGGFGSEGYTF. The rearrangement joins TRBV5-1 to TRBJ1-2; D is ambiguous. Germline-derived CDR1 and CDR2 are SGHRS and YFSETQ. This CDR3 has 15 residues. Trimming took off 4 bases at V and 8 bases at J, with 21 bases between the two ends.

Regarding this clone: Other DNA sequences from this sample encode an identical CDR3 as well. The gene calls are TRBV6-5 and TRBJ2-3; D possibly corresponds to TRBD1 (5 bases). The germline V and J ends were trimmed by 7 bases and 3 bases, with 11 bases remaining between them. This CDR3 is 13 amino acids long. Germline CDR1 reads MNHEY; CDR2 reads SVGAGI. CDR3 coding DNA: TGTGCCAGCACCCCATCAGGGACAGATACGCAGTATTTT. This codes for CASTPSGTDTQYF.

For this clone: The sample contains more than one DNA sequence encoding this CDR3. This sequence joins TRBV7-9 and TRBJ1-2; maybe TRBD1 (6 bases). V was trimmed by 3 bases and J by 8 bases, leaving 10 bases between them. Germline lookup yields CDR1 SEHNR and CDR2 FQNEAQ (reference sequence). The CDR3 is made up of 12 amino acids. The CDR3 nucleotides read TGTGCCAGCAGCTTGGACCAGGGGGGCTACACCTTC. This gives the protein CASSLDQGGYTF.

This clone was counted only a few times. The V gene is TRBV2, the J gene TRBJ2-7, with a possible D match to TRBD1 (6 bases). Germline-derived CDR1 and CDR2 are SNHLY and FYNNEI. V dropped 7 bases and J dropped 12 bases, with 19 bases sitting between them. This CDR3 region has 12 residues. CDR3 in DNA: TGTGCCAGCACGCTGGGCCGGGACACCCGGTACTTC. Protein: CASTLGRDTRYF.

V gene TRBV27 combines with J gene TRBJ2-3, with 11 bases aligning to TRBD2. With V trimmed by 1 base and J by 0 bases, 3 bases remained unmatched. Germline CDR1 and CDR2: MNHEY and SMNVEV (reference sequence). The CDR3 runs to 17 residues. Written as DNA, the CDR3 is TGTGCCAGCAGTTTATTCAGACTAGCGGGGAGCACAGATACGCAGTATTTT. Translating it yields CASSLFRLAGSTDTQYF.

This chain joins TRBV6-5 and TRBJ2-2; TRBD2 aligns across 8 bases. This CDR3 contains 16 residues. The V gene's germline CDR1 is MNHEY and CDR2 SVGAGI. J was trimmed by 4 bases and V by 4 bases; bases with no gene match: 8. The CDR3 coding sequence is TGTGCCAGCAGTTCATCAATAGCGGGGATCACCGGGGAGCTGTTTTTT. Its translation is CASSSSIAGITGELFF.

This sequence joins TRBV18 and TRBJ1-2, with 10 bases identical to TRBD1. The V gene end was trimmed by 3 bases and the J gene end by 8 bases; junction bases not matched to a gene: 6. CDR3 length equals 14 residues. Germline CDR1 KGHSH, CDR2 LQKENI. The CDR3 region has the DNA TGTGCCAGCTCACCGAATAGACAGGGGGCCGGCTACACCTTC. This translates into CASSPNRQGAGYTF.

This clone has a handful of counts. This chain uses TRBV7-8 with TRBJ1-2; 7 nucleotides match TRBD1. CDR3 size: 14 residues. The V and J ends lost 5 bases and 6 bases, in that order; junction bases with no gene match: 9. CDR1 is SGHVS, CDR2 FQNEAQ, per germline. The CDR3 spells CASSPDRVLNGYTF. The CDR3 DNA reads TGTGCCAGCAGCCCTGACAGGGTCCTCAATGGCTACACCTTC.

This clone appeared a single time. The chain links TRBV30 to TRBJ1-5; D is unclear. Germline V gene lookup returns CDR1 GTSNPN and CDR2 SVGIG (reference sequence). V lost 3 bases, J lost 7 bases, and 13 bases lay in between. The CDR3 loop spans 13 amino acids. CDR3 bases: TGTGCCTGGAGACGAAGCCCCGGGCAGCCCCAGCATTTT. It specifies CAWRRSPGQPQHF.

The V call is TRBV7-9, the J call TRBJ1-1; no definite D call. This CDR3 is 13 amino acids long. Trimming took off 5 bases at V and 4 bases at J, with 11 bases between the two ends. Germline V gene sequence: CDR1 SEHNR, CDR2 FQNEAQ (reference sequence). CDR3 DNA sequence: TGTGCCAGCAGCGGAGGGATATCCACTGAAGCTTTCTTT. It codes for CASSGGISTEAFF.

J is TRBJ2-1 and V is TRBV25-1, with 12 bases matching TRBD1. From germline, CDR1 is MGHDK and CDR2 SYGVNS. CDR3 length equals 15 residues. The junction had 10 bases not matched to a gene; V was cut back by 9 bases and J by 7 bases. CDR3 residues: CASEGGTGGFNEQFF. DNA of the CDR3: TGTGCCAGTGAGGGAGGGACAGGGGGCTTTAATGAGCAGTTCTTC.

This chain links TRBV7-2 with TRBJ1-2; D is perhaps TRBD1 (5 bases). CDR3 length: 13 residues. CDR1 SGHTA and CDR2 FQGNSA come from the germline V gene. Trimming left V 5 bases short and J 3 bases short, with 10 bases between. The CDR3 loop is CASSVQGHYGYTF. CDR3 DNA sequence: TGTGCCAGCAGCGTTCAGGGTCACTATGGCTACACCTTC.